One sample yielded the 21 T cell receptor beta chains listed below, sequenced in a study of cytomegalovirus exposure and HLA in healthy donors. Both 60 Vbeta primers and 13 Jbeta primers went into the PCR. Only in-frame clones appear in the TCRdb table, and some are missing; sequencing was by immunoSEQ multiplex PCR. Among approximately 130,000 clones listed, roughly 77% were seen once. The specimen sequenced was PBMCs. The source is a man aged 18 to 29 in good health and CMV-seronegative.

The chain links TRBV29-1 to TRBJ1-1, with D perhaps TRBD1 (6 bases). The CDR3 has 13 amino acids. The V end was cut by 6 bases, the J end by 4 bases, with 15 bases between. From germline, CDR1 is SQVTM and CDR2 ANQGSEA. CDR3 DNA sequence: TGCAGCGTAGCCAAGGGGGGGGGCACTGAAGCTTTCTTT. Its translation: CSVAKGGGTEAFF. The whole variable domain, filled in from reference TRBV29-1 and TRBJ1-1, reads SAVISQKPSRDICQRGTSLTIQCQVDSQVTMMFWYRQQPGQSLTLIATANQGSEATYESGFVIDKFPISRPNLTFSTLTVSNMSPEDSSIYLCSVAKGGGTEAFFGQGTRLTVV.

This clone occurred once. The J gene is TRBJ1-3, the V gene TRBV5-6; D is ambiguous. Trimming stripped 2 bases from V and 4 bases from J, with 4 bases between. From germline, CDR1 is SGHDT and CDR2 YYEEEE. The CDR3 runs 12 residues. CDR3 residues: CASSLQGNTIYF. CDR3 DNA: TGTGCCAGCAGCTTACAGGGAAACACCATATATTTT.

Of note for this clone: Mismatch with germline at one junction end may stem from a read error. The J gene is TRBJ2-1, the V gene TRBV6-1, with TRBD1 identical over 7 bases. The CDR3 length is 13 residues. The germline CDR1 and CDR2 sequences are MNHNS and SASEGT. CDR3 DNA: TGTGCCAGCAACCGGGGACAGTACAATGAGCAGCTCTTC. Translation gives CASNRGQYNEQLF.

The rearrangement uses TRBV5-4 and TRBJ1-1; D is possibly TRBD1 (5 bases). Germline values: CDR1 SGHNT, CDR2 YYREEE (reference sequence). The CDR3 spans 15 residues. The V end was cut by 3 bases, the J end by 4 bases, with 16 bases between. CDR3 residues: CASSSLAPGGTEAFF. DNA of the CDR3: TGTGCCAGCAGCTCACTAGCCCCGGGGGGCACTGAAGCTTTCTTT.

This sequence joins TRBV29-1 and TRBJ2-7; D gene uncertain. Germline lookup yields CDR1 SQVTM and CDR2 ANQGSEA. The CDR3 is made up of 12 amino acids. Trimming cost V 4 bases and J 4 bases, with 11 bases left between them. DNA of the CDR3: TGCAGCGTTGTGGGCCCGCGTTACGAGCAGTACTTC. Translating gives CSVVGPRYEQYF.

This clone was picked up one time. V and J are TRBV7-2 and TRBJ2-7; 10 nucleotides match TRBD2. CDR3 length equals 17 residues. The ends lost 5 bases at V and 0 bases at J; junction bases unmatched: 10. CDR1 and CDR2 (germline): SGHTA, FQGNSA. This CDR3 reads CASSIGASGGSSYEQYF. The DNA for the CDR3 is TGTGCCAGCAGCATAGGGGCTAGCGGGGGAAGCTCCTACGAGCAGTACTTC.

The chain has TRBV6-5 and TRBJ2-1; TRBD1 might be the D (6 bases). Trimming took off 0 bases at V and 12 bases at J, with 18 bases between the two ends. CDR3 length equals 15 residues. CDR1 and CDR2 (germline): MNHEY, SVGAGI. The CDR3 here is CASSYSASLVRGQFF. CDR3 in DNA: TGTGCCAGCAGTTACTCAGCCTCCTTGGTCAGGGGGCAGTTCTTC.

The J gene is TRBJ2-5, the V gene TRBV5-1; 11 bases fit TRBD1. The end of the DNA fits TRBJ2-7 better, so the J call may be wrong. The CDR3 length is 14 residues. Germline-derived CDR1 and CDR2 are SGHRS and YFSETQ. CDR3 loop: CASSEDRGHYEQYF. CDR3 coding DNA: TGCGCCAGCAGCGAGGACAGGGGGCACTACGAGCAGTACTTC.

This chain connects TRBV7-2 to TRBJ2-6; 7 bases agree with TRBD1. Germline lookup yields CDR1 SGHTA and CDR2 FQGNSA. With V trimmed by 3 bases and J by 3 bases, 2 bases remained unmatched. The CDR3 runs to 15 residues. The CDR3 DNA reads TGTGCCAGCAGCTTCACAGGGGTTGGGGCCAACGTCCTGACTTTC. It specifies CASSFTGVGANVLTF.

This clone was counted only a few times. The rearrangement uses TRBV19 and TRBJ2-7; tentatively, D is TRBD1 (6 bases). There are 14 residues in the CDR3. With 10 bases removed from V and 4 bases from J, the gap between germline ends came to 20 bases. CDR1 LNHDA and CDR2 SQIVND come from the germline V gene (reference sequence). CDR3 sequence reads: CATSIGGRAYEQYF. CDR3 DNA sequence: TGTGCCACCTCAATTGGGGGCAGGGCATACGAGCAGTACTTC.

CDR3 protein: CASSFDGFSGNTIYF. CDR3 DNA sequence: TGTGCCAGCAGCTTCGACGGGTTCTCTGGAAACACCATATATTTT. The chain employs TRBV11-2 and TRBJ1-3; D not resolved. This CDR3 is 15 amino acids long. V was shortened by 3 bases and J by 0 bases, with 9 bases between the two germline ends. Germline values: CDR1 SGHAT, CDR2 FQNNGV.

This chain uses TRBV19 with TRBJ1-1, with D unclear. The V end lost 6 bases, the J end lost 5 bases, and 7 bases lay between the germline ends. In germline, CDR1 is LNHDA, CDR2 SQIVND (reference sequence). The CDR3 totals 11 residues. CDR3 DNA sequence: TGTGCCAGTAGCCTGACAACTGAAGCTTTCTTT. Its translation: CASSLTTEAFF.

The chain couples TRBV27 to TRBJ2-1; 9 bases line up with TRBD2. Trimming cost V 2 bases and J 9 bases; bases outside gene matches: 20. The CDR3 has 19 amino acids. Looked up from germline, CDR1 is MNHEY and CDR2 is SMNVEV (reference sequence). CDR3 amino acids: CASSLRVSSGTTRRVEQFF. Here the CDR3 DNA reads TGTGCCAGCAGTTTAAGGGTATCTAGCGGGACGACCCGACGCGTTGAGCAGTTCTTC.

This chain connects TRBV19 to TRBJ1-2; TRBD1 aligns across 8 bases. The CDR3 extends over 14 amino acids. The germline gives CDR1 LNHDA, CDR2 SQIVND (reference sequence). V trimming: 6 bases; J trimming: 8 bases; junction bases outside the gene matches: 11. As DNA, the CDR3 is TGTGCCAGTAGCCTTCAGGGGGCACTAGACGGCTACACCTTC. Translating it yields CASSLQGALDGYTF.

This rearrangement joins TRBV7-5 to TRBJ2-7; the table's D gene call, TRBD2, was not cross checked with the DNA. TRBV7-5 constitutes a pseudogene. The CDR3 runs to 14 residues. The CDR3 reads CARSLGGHGYEQYF. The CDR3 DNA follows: TGTGCCAGAAGCTTAGGAGGGCACGGGTACGAGCAGTACTTC.

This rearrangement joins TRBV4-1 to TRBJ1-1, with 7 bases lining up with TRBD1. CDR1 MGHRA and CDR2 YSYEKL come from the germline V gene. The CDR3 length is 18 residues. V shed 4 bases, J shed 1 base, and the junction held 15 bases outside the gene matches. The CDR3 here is CASSPWPGTAKENTEAFF. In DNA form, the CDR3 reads TGCGCCAGCAGCCCCTGGCCGGGGACAGCGAAAGAGAACACTGAAGCTTTCTTT.

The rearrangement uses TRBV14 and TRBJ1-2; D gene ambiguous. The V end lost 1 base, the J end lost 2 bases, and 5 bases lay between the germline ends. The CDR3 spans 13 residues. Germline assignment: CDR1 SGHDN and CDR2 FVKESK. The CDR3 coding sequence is TGTGCCAGCAGCCAAGTAGTAAACTATGGCTACACCTTC. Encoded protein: CASSQVVNYGYTF.

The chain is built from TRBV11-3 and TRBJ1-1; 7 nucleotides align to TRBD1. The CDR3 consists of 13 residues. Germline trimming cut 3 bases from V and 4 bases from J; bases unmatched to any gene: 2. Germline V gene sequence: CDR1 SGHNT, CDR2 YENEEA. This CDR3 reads CASSFNRGTEAFF. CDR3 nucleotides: TGTGCCAGCAGCTTCAACAGGGGCACTGAAGCTTTCTTT. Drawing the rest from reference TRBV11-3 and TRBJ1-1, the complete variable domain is EAGVVQSPRYKIIEKKQPVAFWCNPISGHNTLYWYLQNLGQGPELLIRYENEEAVDDSQLPKDRFSAERLKGVDSTLKIQPAELGDSAVYLCASSFNRGTEAFFGQGTRLTVV.

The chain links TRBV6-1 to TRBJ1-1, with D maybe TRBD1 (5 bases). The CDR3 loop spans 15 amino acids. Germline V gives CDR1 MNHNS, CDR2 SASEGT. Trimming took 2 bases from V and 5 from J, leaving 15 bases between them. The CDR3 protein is CASSELGREGTEAFF. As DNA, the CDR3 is TGTGCCAGCAGTGAATTGGGCAGGGAGGGGACTGAAGCTTTCTTT.

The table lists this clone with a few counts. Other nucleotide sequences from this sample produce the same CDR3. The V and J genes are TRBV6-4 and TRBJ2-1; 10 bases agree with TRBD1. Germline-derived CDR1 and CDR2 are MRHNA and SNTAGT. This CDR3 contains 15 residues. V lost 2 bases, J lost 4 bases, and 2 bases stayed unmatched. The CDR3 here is CASSDGQGGYNEQFF. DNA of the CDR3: TGTGCCAGCAGTGACGGACAGGGGGGTTACAATGAGCAGTTCTTC.

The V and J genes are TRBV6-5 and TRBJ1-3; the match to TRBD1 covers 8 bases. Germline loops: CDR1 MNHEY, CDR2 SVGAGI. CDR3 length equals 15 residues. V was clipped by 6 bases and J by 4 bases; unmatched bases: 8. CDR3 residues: CASRPTGTGGNTIYF. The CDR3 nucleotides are TGTGCCAGCAGACCAACCGGGACAGGCGGAAACACCATATATTTT.